The present T cell receptor (beta chain) was sequenced within a study of cytomegalovirus exposure and HLA in healthy donors (dated by TCRdb to 2017 to 2019). With regard to the full study: An earlier analysis of some 620 of the donors reported about 300 Gb of sequence data and roughly 120 million unique TCR beta sequences obtained from some 200 million T cells. The number of donors typed differed by locus, with about 629-630 for A, B, C, DRB1 and DQB1, 522 for DQA1, 600 to 610 for DPA1, and around 430 for DPB1. All discovery cohort repertoires had been generated on a single sequencing platform. About five DR-DQ haplotypes were handled as single units for association and clustering, since linkage in the cohort was strong. In a later analysis, previously published TCR beta repertoires from some 640 donors were re-analyzed and high-resolution HLA genotyping was added so that TCR occurrence patterns could be studied. Across around 400 genotyped donors of the cohort, an average of approximately 200,000 unique TCR beta nucleotide sequences per donor were sequenced, and roughly 17% of those sequences were non-productive. An earlier analysis of approximately 630 of the donors applied high-throughput TCR beta sequencing to assess whether each TCR beta V gene segment acted as functional or pseudogenic. A later genetic analysis took genome-wide SNP genotypes for 398 of the 666 donors and used that subset as a discovery cohort. The study was designed to test whether signatures of past pathogen exposure could be identified by cataloging public T cell receptors. Both class I and class II loci were covered by HLA typing, at four-digit resolution. Alongside the repertoire data, information on donor age, sex, ethnicity and CMV serostatus was compiled. Rather than using new phenotypic data, the later analysis identified candidate immune exposures from TCR beta sequences and from how often those sequences occurred across donors. To predict cytomegalovirus infection status, the study combined high-throughput TCR immunosequencing, statistical association of individual TCRs with disease status, and machine learning. A separate validation cohort of approximately 120 different subjects was used in addition to the approximately 670-subject first cohort. The T cell repertoires of several hundred subjects were profiled by immunosequencing and related to cytomegalovirus serostatus. Of the 398 genotyped donors, 75% to 85% were placed in the genetic ancestry cluster associated with self-reported Caucasian donors. An early release that covered 640 HLA-typed donors contained approximately 300 gigabases of sequencing data and tens of millions of unique TCR sequences.

The library was produced with the immunoSEQ multiplex PCR assay. For the multiplex PCR, a mixture combining 60 forward primers for TCR Vbeta segments and 13 reverse primers for TCR Jbeta segments was used. Amplification of the CDR3 region of rearranged TCR beta genes was performed with a multiplex PCR assay on genomic DNA. The Illumina HiSeq System was used to sequence the amplified TCR beta libraries as 87-base-pair reads. As for the original processing: Across the roughly 600 repertoires, a later analysis counted 78 million or so unique TCR beta chains, 8.5 million to 12 million of which were shared by at least two donors. Raw reads were error-corrected and collapsed into unique sequences with a nearest-neighbor algorithm that merged closely related sequences to remove PCR and sequencing errors. CDR3 sequences were aligned to IMGT reference sequences to assign V, D and J gene segments. For a sequence to be retained, at least a six-nucleotide match to both a V gene segment and a J gene segment was required. Rearrangements were called productive when the CDR3 lacked stop codons and stayed in frame with V and J; all others were non-productive. CDR3 was defined by IMGT convention, running from the second conserved V-encoded cysteine to the conserved J-encoded phenylalanine. Sequences without an unambiguous match to a single V gene segment were excluded from the earlier analysis of approximately 560 of the donors. In an earlier analysis of approximately 590 of the donors, a V segment was called functional when productive rearrangements were above 56.7%, and segregating when the standard deviation between donors exceeded 5%. A statistical classification framework was built to diagnose cytomegalovirus status from the catalog of TCR beta chain sequences. A later analysis assigned V and J genes by comparing TCR nucleotide sequences with IMGT/GENE-DB human TR gene sequences. The TCRdist pipeline was used in a later analysis to assign CDR3 sequences and most-parsimonious VDJ recombination scenarios. In a later analysis, each TCR beta chain was defined by its CDR3 amino acid sequence together with its V-gene family, and reads lacking a unique V-gene family were excluded. In a later analysis, 450 to 600 highly shared, low-generation-probability nucleotide sequences were removed to address suspected cross-contamination and a sequencing artifact. In a later analysis, a clonal expansion index was calculated for each public chain from normalized within-repertoire ranks of inferred template counts. Generation probabilities in a later analysis came from a VDJ recombination model fitted to out-of-frame rearrangements, and those results were checked against IGoR. In a later analysis, hypergeometric tests were used to score TCR-TCR, TCR-HLA and TCR-CMV co-occurrence, with a repertoire-size bias correction applied to TCR pairs. In a later analysis, false discovery rates were estimated by permuting HLA or CMV assignments 20 times. In a later analysis, co-occurring TCRs were grouped using DBSCAN, and TCRdist sequence similarity was added for clustering within HLA-allele-positive subsets. Repertoires with fewer than 30,000 or more than 120,000 public chains were left out of co-occurrence clustering, as were about 5 repertoires with anomalous nucleotide sharing. TCRdb carries this immuneACCESS record with in-frame sequences only. Its versions omit some clonotypes, under half of them owing to an unresolved V gene in the studies checked, with the rest unexplained. For V, J and clone size, that table is used; D and trimming come from the DNA. The sample records some 130,000 clones, 75% to 80% of which are singletons. The ten largest clones represent approximately 2% of the sample.

The investigation overall reported the following: In vitro tests confirmed that a few of the cytomegalovirus-associated TCR beta chains recognize cytomegalovirus antigens. A cluster of highly shared sequence variants was judged likely to be a technical artifact of the sequencing pipeline. HLA typing was unavailable for some donors at each locus, so association tests used only the typed subset. Linkage disequilibrium might explain the correlated functional status among segregating V segments, but an unknown experimental factor could not be ruled out. In a later genetic analysis, a missense DCLRE1C variant was associated with V-gene and J-gene trimming of TCR beta chains, and the association was replicated in an independent cohort. Immune exposure information for the cohort was limited to CMV serostatus. In a later analysis, the rate of TCR association differed among HLA loci, with DRB1 alleles having the most associated TCRs and HLA-C alleles having the fewest. A later genetic analysis reported fewer N-insertions in productive TCRs among donors in an Asian-associated ancestry cluster than the 666-donor mean. When HLA alleles, especially DR and DQ, strongly co-occurred, attributing TCR associations to individual alleles was difficult. In a later analysis, HLA-associated TCR beta chains were found to be more clonally expanded and to have lower generation probabilities than equally common non-associated chains. A total of 164 TCR beta chains were listed by the study as associated with cytomegalovirus. Broadly in line with IMGT annotations, most TCR beta V segments showed up in productive rearrangements about 87% or about 30% of the time in an earlier analysis of several hundred of the donors. Some IMGT-functional V segments, including TRBV6-2 and TRBV6-3, could not be told apart with the 87-base-pair reads, so those segments were excluded. A later analysis found that most CMV-associated TCR beta chains appeared HLA-restricted, with HLA associations seemingly driven largely by CMV exposure. Across donors, most TCR sequences were observed very rarely, whereas some public TCRs were present in many individuals. It was suggested by the authors that the approach could potentially be generalized to other disease states and immunological phenotypes. This cohort had only TCR beta chains sequenced, and the lack of alpha or paired-chain data limited which features could be detected. A further reported finding was that TCR beta sequences accurately predicted the HLA-A and HLA-B alleles for most subjects in the first cohort. Several of the top co-occurrence clusters appeared to be linked to parvovirus B19, influenza, CMV and Epstein-Barr virus, according to a later analysis. About 17 rarely observed V segments, including chromosome 9 orphons, were excluded from the earlier analysis of just under 600 of the donors because counts were too low. Cytomegalovirus status was reported to be diagnosed by the classifier with high specificity and sensitivity in both the original and validation cohorts. Sequencing depth was assumed to be roughly uniform across donors in the presence/absence analyses, though that assumption may not hold. Specific HLA alleles were associated with 15,000 to 20,000 TCR beta sequences at a false discovery rate of 0.05 in a later analysis.

For this clone: It has no known antigen specificity. No base quality information exists; no much larger clone differs at one position.

The cohort was made up of around 720 healthy bone marrow donors. All cohort members were sampled while nominally healthy, although unrecorded immune exposures were likely present. The donor was CMV seronegative and was included in the group of 352 seronegative cohort members. A peripheral blood sample was collected from each donor, and TCR beta sequencing was performed on peripheral blood mononuclear cells. The Qiagen DNeasy Blood Extraction Kit was used to extract genomic DNA from the blood cell samples. V is reduced by 4 bases and J by 5 bases, leaving a spacing of 8 bases between them. Reading the germline V gene (reference sequence) gives CDR1 MNHEY and CDR2 SMNVEV. The CDR3 covers 13 residues, taking in both the cysteine and the phenylalanine. Here the CDR3 DNA is all that survives: 39 bases in frame from base 1.

The chain is assembled from TRBV27 and TRBJ2-2; perhaps TRBD1 is the D gene, with 5 bases matching. The specimen was PBMCs. The TCR originated in a young man in good health and CMV-seronegative. CDR3 region: CASSYQGTGELFF. The DNA reads as follows: TGTGCCAGCAGTTACCAGGGAACCGGGGAGCTGTTTTTT.